This T cell receptor (beta chain) was recorded in a study of response to subunit inactivated influenza vaccine. The V gene end was trimmed by 1 base and the J gene end by 5 bases; junction bases not matched to a gene: 9. The CDR3 loop spans 17 amino acids. Germline CDR1 and CDR2: SGHDN and FVKESK. TCRdb re-analysed the RT-PCR reads in MiXCR, keeping a single row per CDR3 protein. Here the sample spans more than 450,000 distinct CDR3 sequences, 7.5% to 8.5% being singletons. A word on this clonotype: Antigen: not known.

Study-wide results and caveats: Every seasonal influenza vaccination brings in few new T cells, the authors suggested.

This receptor was identified in a man between 50 and 70 years old who received an inactivated influenza vaccine. This material consisted of PBMCs from blood, taken around 2 years after vaccination. The chain uses TRBV14 and TRBJ2-5, with 11 bases fitting TRBD1. This CDR3 is CASSQGRTGGSRETQYF. The DNA of the CDR3 is TGTGCCAGCAGCCAAGGACGGACAGGGGGCTCTCGGGAGACCCAGTACTTC.